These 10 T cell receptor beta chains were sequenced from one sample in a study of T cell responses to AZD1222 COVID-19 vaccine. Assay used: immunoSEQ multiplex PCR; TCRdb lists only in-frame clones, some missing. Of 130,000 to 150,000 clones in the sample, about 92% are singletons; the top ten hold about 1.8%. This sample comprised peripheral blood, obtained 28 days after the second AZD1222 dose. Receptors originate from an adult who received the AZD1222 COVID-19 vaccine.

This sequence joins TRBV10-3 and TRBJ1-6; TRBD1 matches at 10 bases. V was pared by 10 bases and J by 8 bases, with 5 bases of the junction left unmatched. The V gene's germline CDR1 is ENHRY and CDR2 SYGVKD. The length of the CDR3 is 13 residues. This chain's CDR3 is CANRQGADSPLHF. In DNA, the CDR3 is TGTGCCAATAGACAGGGGGCGGATTCACCCCTCCACTTT.

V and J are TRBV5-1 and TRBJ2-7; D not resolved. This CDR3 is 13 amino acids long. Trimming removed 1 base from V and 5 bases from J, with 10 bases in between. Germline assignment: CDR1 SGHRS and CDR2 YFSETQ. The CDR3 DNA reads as TGCGCCAGCAGCTTGTGGTCCCTCGACGAGCAGTACTTC. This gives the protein CASSLWSLDEQYF.

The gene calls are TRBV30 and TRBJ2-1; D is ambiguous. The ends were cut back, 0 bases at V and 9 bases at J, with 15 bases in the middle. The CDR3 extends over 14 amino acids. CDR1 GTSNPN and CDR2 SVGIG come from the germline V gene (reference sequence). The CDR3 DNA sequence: TGTGCCTGGAGTGTACTAAGTCGGGTTGCTGAGCAGTTCTTC. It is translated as CAWSVLSRVAEQFF.

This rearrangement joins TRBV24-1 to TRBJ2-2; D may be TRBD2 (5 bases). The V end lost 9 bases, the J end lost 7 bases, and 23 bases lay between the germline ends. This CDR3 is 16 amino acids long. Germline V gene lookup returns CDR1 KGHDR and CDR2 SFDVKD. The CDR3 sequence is CATRRGLGPGSGELFF. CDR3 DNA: TGTGCCACCCGGCGTGGACTGGGCCCGGGCAGCGGGGAGCTGTTTTTT.

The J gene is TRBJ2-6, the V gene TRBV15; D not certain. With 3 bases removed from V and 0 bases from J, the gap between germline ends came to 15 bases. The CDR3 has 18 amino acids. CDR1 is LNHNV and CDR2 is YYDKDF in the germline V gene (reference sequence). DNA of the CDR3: TGTGCCACCAGCAGTCTTGTGGGGTTCTCCTCTGGGGCCAACGTCCTGACTTTC. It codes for CATSSLVGFSSGANVLTF.

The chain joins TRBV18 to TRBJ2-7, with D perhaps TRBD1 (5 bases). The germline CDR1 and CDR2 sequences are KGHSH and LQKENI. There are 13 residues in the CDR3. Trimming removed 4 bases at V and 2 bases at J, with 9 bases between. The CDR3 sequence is CASSRTSTYEQYF. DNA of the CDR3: TGTGCCAGCTCACGGACATCAACCTACGAGCAGTACTTC.

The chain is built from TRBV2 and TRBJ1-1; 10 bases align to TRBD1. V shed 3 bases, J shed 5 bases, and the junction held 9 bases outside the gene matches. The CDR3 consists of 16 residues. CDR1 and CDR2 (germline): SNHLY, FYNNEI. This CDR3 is CASSEGIWTGGTEAFF. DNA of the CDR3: TGTGCCAGCAGTGAGGGGATTTGGACAGGGGGGACTGAAGCTTTCTTT.

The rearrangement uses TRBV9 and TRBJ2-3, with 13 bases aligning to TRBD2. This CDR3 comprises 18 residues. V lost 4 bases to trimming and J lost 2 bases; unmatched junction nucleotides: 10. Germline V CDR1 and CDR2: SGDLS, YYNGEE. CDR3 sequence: CASSKGLAGPSLTDTQYF. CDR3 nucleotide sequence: TGTGCCAGCAGCAAGGGACTAGCGGGACCCAGCCTCACAGATACGCAGTATTTT.

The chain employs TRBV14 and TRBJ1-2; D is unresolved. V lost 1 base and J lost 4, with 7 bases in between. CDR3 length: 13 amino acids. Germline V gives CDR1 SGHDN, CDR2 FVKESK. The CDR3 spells CASSQVGGYGYTF. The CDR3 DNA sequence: TGTGCCAGCAGCCAAGTAGGTGGCTATGGCTACACCTTC.

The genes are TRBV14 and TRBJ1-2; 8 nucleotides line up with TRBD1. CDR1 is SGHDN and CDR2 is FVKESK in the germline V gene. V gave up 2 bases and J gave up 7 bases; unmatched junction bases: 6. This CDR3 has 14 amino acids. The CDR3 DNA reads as TGTGCCAGCAGCCAAATGACAGGGGCCCGTGGCTACACCTTC. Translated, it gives CASSQMTGARGYTF.